These 20 T cell receptor beta chains were sequenced from one sample in a study of CD8 T cells in Susac syndrome. Random-hexamer reverse transcription was applied to roughly 0.5 to 1 ug RNA. TCRdb re-derived calls from the immunoSEQ multiplex PCR reads in MiXCR, one entry per CDR3 protein. The sample consists of approximately 94,000 distinct CDR3 sequences, around 95% of them appearing once. The specimen sequenced was CD8+ T cells from PBMCs. The receptors derive from a human donor with Susac syndrome.

CDR3 loop: CATSDPGQGEQFF. The CDR3 DNA follows: TGTGCCACCAGTGATCCCGGACAGGGCGAGCAGTTCTTC. The J gene is TRBJ2-1, the V gene TRBV24-1, with 8 bases identical to TRBD1. V shed 3 bases, J shed 10 bases, and the junction held 4 bases outside the gene matches. The CDR3 runs 13 residues. CDR1 is KGHDR and CDR2 is SFDVKD in the germline V gene.

The chain joins TRBV20-1 to TRBJ2-1; 9 bases map to TRBD2. CDR3 size: 16 residues. Germline-derived CDR1 and CDR2 are DFQATT and SNEGSKA (reference sequence). V lost 2 bases to trimming and J lost 0 bases; unmatched junction nucleotides: 5. CDR3: CSARSLAGSSYNEQFF. The DNA for the CDR3 is TGCAGTGCTAGATCCCTAGCGGGGAGCTCCTACAATGAGCAGTTCTTC.

The rearrangement joins TRBV11-2 to TRBJ2-7, with D tentatively TRBD2 (6 bases). CDR1 and CDR2 from the germline V gene are SGHAT and FQNNGV. The V gene lost 6 bases and the J gene lost 0 bases, with 15 bases spanning the gap. This CDR3 has 15 residues. The CDR3 DNA is TGTGCCAGCAGAACCTTCGTCGGGAGCTCCTACGAGCAGTACTTC. Translating it yields CASRTFVGSSYEQYF.

This chain links TRBV7-3 with TRBJ2-1; 13 bases fit TRBD2. J gave up 4 bases and V 4 bases, and 1 base lay outside the gene matches. Germline-derived CDR1 and CDR2 are SGHTA and FQGTGA. The CDR3 has 15 amino acids. Here the CDR3 DNA reads TGTGCCAGCAGCTCGGGACTAGCGGGGTACAATGAGCAGTTCTTC. Translation: CASSSGLAGYNEQFF. The complete variable domain, with remaining parts taken from reference TRBV7-3 and TRBJ2-1, reads GAGVSQTPSNKVTEKGKYVELRCDPISGHTALYWYRQSLGQGPEFLIYFQGTGAADDSGLPNDRFFAVRPEGSVSTLKIQRTERGDSAVYLCASSSGLAGYNEQFFGPGTRLTVL.

This clonotype was recorded a few times. The gene calls are TRBV4-2 and TRBJ2-3, with D possibly matching TRBD2 (5 bases). Germline-derived CDR1 and CDR2 are LGHNA and YNFKEQ. The V end was cut by 4 bases, the J end by 3 bases, with 8 bases between. CDR3 length: 13 residues. Here the CDR3 DNA reads TGTGCCAGCAGCCGTACGGGGACAGATACGCAGTATTTT. Translation gives CASSRTGTDTQYF.

This clonotype has a single count. The rearrangement uses TRBV25-1 and TRBJ1-1; 11 bases align to TRBD1. The CDR3 is 15 amino acids. Germline V gene data show CDR1 as MGHDK and CDR2 as SYGVNS. V was clipped by 5 bases and J by 4 bases; unmatched bases: 6. The CDR3 protein is CASSTRDRGSTEAFF. The CDR3 DNA follows: TGTGCCAGCAGTACCCGGGACAGGGGGAGCACTGAAGCTTTCTTT.

This chain joins TRBV28 and TRBJ2-1; 9 nucleotides agree with TRBD2. Germline-derived CDR1 and CDR2 are MDHEN and SYDVKM. After removal of 2 bases from V and 4 bases from J, the junction contained 9 bases not matched to a gene. The CDR3 covers 17 residues. CDR3 residues: CASSLPLGAGGYNEQFF. The CDR3 coding sequence is TGTGCCAGCAGTTTACCACTGGGAGCGGGAGGTTACAATGAGCAGTTCTTC.

The V call is TRBV29-1, the J call TRBJ1-5, with no clear D. The germline V gene encodes CDR1 SQVTM and CDR2 ANQGSEA. This CDR3 spans 13 amino acids. Between the trimmed V and J ends, which lost 4 bases and 0 bases, there was a span of 7 bases. CDR3 amino acids: CSVAINSNQPQHF. CDR3 nucleotide sequence: TGCAGCGTTGCGATAAATAGCAATCAGCCCCAGCATTTT.

V is TRBV12-3 or TRBV12-4 and J is TRBJ1-2; no clear D. The CDR3 runs to 12 residues. Trimming stripped 7 bases from V and 4 bases from J, with 10 bases between. CDR3 bases: TGTGCCAGCACCACCCCCCCCTATGGCTACACCTTC. This encodes CASTTPPYGYTF.

This clonotype has a handful of counts. The V gene is TRBV6-5, the J gene TRBJ2-1, with D perhaps matching TRBD1 or TRBD2 (5 bases each). V gave up 9 bases and J gave up 9 bases, with 24 bases separating them. Germline V gene sequence: CDR1 MNHEY, CDR2 SVGAGI. The CDR3 length is 15 residues. The CDR3 sequence is CASAINLHRDGEQFF. The CDR3 bases are TGTGCCAGTGCTATCAACCTTCATAGGGACGGTGAGCAGTTCTTC.

The rearrangement uses TRBV29-1 and TRBJ2-1; 10 positions match TRBD2. The CDR3 covers 13 residues. V gave up 7 bases and J gave up 0 bases; unmatched junction bases: 0. Germline lookup yields CDR1 SQVTM and CDR2 ANQGSEA. The CDR3: CSASGSSYNEQFF. The CDR3 region has the DNA TGCAGCGCTAGCGGGAGCTCCTACAATGAGCAGTTCTTC.

The V call is TRBV25-1, the J call TRBJ2-7; D unresolved. Germline lookup yields CDR1 MGHDK and CDR2 SYGVNS. The CDR3 spans 14 residues. Trimming pared 5 bases from V and 3 bases from J, leaving 14 bases between. The CDR3 loop reads CASSPGPLGYEQYF. CDR3 DNA sequence: TGTGCCAGCAGTCCCGGACCGTTAGGCTACGAGCAGTACTTC.

This clonotype was detected once. The V gene is TRBV2, the J gene TRBJ1-6; 8 nucleotides match TRBD1. Germline lookup yields CDR1 SNHLY and CDR2 FYNNEI. CDR3 length: 14 amino acids. The V segment lost 7 bases and the J segment 9 bases; nucleotides outside the gene matches: 8. This chain's CDR3 is CASNRDRQTSPLHF. CDR3 sequence (DNA): TGTGCCAGCAACCGGGACAGGCAAACTTCACCCCTCCACTTT.

The rearrangement uses TRBV4-1 and TRBJ2-1; D gene uncertain. The CDR3 spans 15 residues. Trimming stripped 1 base from V and 1 base from J, with 8 bases between. Germline-derived CDR1 and CDR2 are MGHRA and YSYEKL. CDR3 sequence reads: CASSQVLGSYNEQFF. CDR3 nucleotides: TGCGCCAGCAGCCAAGTGTTGGGATCCTACAATGAGCAGTTCTTC.

The gene calls are TRBV7-8 and TRBJ2-7, with 8 bases fitting TRBD1. CDR3 size: 16 residues. Germline CDR1 is SGHVS and CDR2 is FQNEAQ. The V gene end was trimmed by 3 bases and the J gene end by 0 bases; junction bases not matched to a gene: 7. CDR3 loop: CASSLEYRGNSYEQYF. The DNA for the CDR3 is TGTGCCAGCAGCTTGGAGTACAGGGGGAACTCCTACGAGCAGTACTTC.

The chain has TRBV29-1 and TRBJ2-5; D is unresolved. V dropped 0 bases and J dropped 5 bases, with 28 bases sitting between them. This CDR3 spans 19 amino acids. CDR1 and CDR2 (germline): SQVTM, ANQGSEA. The CDR3 reads CSVEESVLLGVKLSETQYF. Here the CDR3 DNA reads TGCAGCGTTGAAGAATCCGTTTTACTGGGTGTGAAATTATCGGAGACCCAGTACTTC.

The genes are TRBV24-1 and TRBJ2-5; D perhaps matches TRBD1 (6 bases). The CDR3 loop spans 17 amino acids. V dropped 7 bases and J dropped 3 bases, with 23 bases sitting between them. Looked up from germline, CDR1 is KGHDR and CDR2 is SFDVKD. This CDR3 reads CATSEPDRDNLKETQYF. The CDR3 region has the DNA TGTGCCACCAGCGAACCCGACCGGGACAACCTAAAAGAGACCCAGTACTTC.

V gene TRBV7-9 combines with J gene TRBJ2-7; D possibly uses TRBD1 or TRBD2 (5 bases each). This CDR3 is built from 13 residues. V was shortened by 5 bases and J by 3 bases, with 11 bases between the two germline ends. Germline V gene data show CDR1 as SEHNR and CDR2 as FQNEAQ (reference sequence). The CDR3: CASSPGPNYEQYF. CDR3 DNA sequence: TGTGCCAGCAGCCCGGGACCAAACTACGAGCAGTACTTC.

The V and J genes are TRBV20-1 and TRBJ2-7; no clear D. Germline V gene data show CDR1 as DFQATT and CDR2 as SNEGSKA (reference sequence). This CDR3 has 14 residues. The V and J ends lost 0 bases and 3 bases respectively, with 12 bases between them. CDR3 residues: CSARERQALYEQYF. The CDR3 DNA is TGCAGTGCTAGAGAGCGCCAGGCCCTCTACGAGCAGTACTTC.

This rearrangement joins TRBV3-1 to TRBJ1-1, with a possible D match to TRBD1 (6 bases). This CDR3 is built from 13 residues. Per the germline V gene, CDR1 is LGHDT and CDR2 is YNNKEL (reference sequence). Trimming stripped 3 bases from V and 5 bases from J, with 10 bases between. CDR3 DNA sequence: TGTGCCAGCAGCCATTCAGGGACAACTGAAGCTTTCTTT. Residues: CASSHSGTTEAFF.